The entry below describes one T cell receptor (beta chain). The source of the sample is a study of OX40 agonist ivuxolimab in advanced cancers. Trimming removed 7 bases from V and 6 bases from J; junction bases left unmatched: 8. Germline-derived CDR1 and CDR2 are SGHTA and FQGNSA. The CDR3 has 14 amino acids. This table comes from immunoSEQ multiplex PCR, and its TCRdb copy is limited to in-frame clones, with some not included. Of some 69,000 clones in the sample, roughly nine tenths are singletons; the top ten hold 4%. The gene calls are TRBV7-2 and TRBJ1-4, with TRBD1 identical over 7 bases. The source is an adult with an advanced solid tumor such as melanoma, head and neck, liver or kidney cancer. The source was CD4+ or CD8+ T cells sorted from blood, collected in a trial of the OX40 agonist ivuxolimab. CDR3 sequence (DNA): TGTGCCAGCACCAGACAGGGTCTACATGAAAAACTGTTTTTT. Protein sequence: CASTRQGLHEKLFF.